A single sample is the source of the 9 T cell receptor beta chains below, sequenced in a study of STAT5B mutations in CD4+ large granular lymphocyte leukemia (dated by TCRdb to between 2021 and 2024). The receptor library was made with the immunoSEQ multiplex PCR assay. TCRdb took this table from immuneACCESS and kept in-frame rearrangements with V and J called. Such tables lack part of the clones; where checked against another copy, unresolved V genes explain under half of the gap, and the rest is unexplained. The sample table lists over 20,000 clones, 81% of them with a count of one. The ten largest clones represent around 0.33% of the sample. The specimen was CD4+ T cells from blood buffy coats. All receptors derive from a human donor in good health.

The chain combines TRBV11-3 with TRBJ1-1; D remains unclear. The CDR3 contains 13 residues. Germline assignment: CDR1 SGHNT and CDR2 YENEEA. Trimming left V 2 bases short and J 1 base short, with 5 bases between. The CDR3 region is CASSLYRNTEAFF. CDR3 in DNA: TGTGCCAGCAGCTTATATAGGAACACTGAAGCTTTCTTT. Full variable domain (rest looked up from reference TRBV11-3 and TRBJ1-1): EAGVVQSPRYKIIEKKQPVAFWCNPISGHNTLYWYLQNLGQGPELLIRYENEEAVDDSQLPKDRFSAERLKGVDSTLKIQPAELGDSAVYLCASSLYRNTEAFFGQGTRLTVV.

This clone was seen more than once but under ten times. CDR3 nucleotides: TGTGCCAGCTCATACGCCCCCGTCGATGAGCAGTTCTTC. Residues: CASSYAPVDEQFF. The chain employs TRBV27 and TRBJ2-1; D ambiguous. This CDR3 region has 13 residues. The germline V gene has CDR1 MNHEY and CDR2 SMNVEV (reference sequence). With 8 bases removed from V and 8 bases from J, the gap between germline ends came to 16 bases.

The chain employs TRBV9 and TRBJ2-5, with 11 bases identical to TRBD2. Trimming cost V 0 bases and J 4 bases; bases outside gene matches: 5. Germline loops: CDR1 SGDLS, CDR2 YYNGEE. The CDR3 is 16 residues long. The CDR3 loop is CASSVGVAGGAETQYF. The CDR3 nucleotides are TGTGCCAGCAGCGTAGGGGTAGCGGGAGGGGCAGAGACCCAGTACTTC.

The chain uses TRBV6-6 and TRBJ2-1; tentatively, D is TRBD2 (7 bases). Germline values: CDR1 MNHNY, CDR2 SVGAGI (reference sequence). V dropped 5 bases and J dropped 12 bases, with 11 bases sitting between them. The CDR3 runs to 11 residues. The CDR3 sequence is CASSGGGRQFF. The CDR3 nucleotides read TGTGCCAGCAGTGGGGGGGGGCGGCAGTTCTTC.

The rearrangement uses TRBV29-1 and TRBJ2-7; D uncertain. The germline gives CDR1 SQVTM, CDR2 ANQGSEA. CDR3 length: 12 residues. V gave up 5 bases and J gave up 0 bases, with 8 bases separating them. In DNA, the CDR3 is TGCAGCGTTTTGGGCAGCTCCTACGAGCAGTACTTC. Its protein is CSVLGSSYEQYF.

The chain carries TRBV28 and TRBJ1-5; 7 positions agree with TRBD1. Trimming removed 7 bases from V and 2 bases from J; junction bases left unmatched: 5. In germline, CDR1 is MDHEN, CDR2 SYDVKM. The CDR3 is 14 residues long. Written as DNA, the CDR3 is TGTGCCAGCATACACGGGACAGGCAATCAGCCCCAGCATTTT. As protein: CASIHGTGNQPQHF.

The chain combines TRBV6-5 with TRBJ1-1; D uncertain. Germline lookup yields CDR1 MNHEY and CDR2 SVGAGI. The CDR3 has 14 amino acids. Trimming left V 0 bases short and J 4 bases short, with 9 bases between. The CDR3: CASSYSLGLTEAFF. The CDR3 bases are TGTGCCAGCAGTTACTCTTTAGGCCTCACTGAAGCTTTCTTT.

The J gene is TRBJ2-3, the V gene TRBV10-2, with TRBD2 as a possible D gene (5 bases). The germline gives CDR1 WSHSY, CDR2 SAAADI. Deletions cut 6 bases from V and 0 bases from J, with 10 bases between. CDR3 length equals 14 residues. CDR3 in amino acids: CASSFRTSTDTQYF. In DNA, the CDR3 is TGCGCCAGCAGCTTCAGGACTAGCACAGATACGCAGTATTTT.

The chain uses TRBV6-1 and TRBJ2-2; no clear D gene. V was trimmed by 4 bases and J by 2 bases, leaving 8 bases between them. The germline CDR1 and CDR2 sequences are MNHNS and SASEGT. The CDR3 extends over 14 amino acids. Here the CDR3 reads CASSAVHNTGELFF. The DNA of the CDR3 is TGTGCCAGCAGTGCGGTGCATAACACCGGGGAGCTGTTTTTT.